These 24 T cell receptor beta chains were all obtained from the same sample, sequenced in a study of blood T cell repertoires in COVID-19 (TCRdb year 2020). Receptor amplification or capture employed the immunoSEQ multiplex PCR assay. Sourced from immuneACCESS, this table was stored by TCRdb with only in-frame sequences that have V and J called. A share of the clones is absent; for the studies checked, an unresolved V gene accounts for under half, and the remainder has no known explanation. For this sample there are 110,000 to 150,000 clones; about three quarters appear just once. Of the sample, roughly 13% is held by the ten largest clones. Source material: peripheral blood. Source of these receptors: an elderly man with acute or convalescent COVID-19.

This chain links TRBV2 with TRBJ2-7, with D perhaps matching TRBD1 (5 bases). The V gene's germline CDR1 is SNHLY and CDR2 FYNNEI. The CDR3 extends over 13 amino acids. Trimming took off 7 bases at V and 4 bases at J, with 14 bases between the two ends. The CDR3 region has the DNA TGTGCCAGCATGGTTGGCAGGGCGTACGAGCAGTACTTC. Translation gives CASMVGRAYEQYF.

CDR3 in amino acids: CASSNRGGSPEAFF. The CDR3 coding sequence is TGTGCCAGCAGCAATCGTGGGGGGTCTCCCGAAGCTTTCTTT. The chain uses TRBV7-2 and TRBJ1-1, with D perhaps matching TRBD1 (5 bases). V was cut by 5 bases and J by 8 bases, with 18 bases left in between. CDR3 length: 14 residues. Germline V gene lookup returns CDR1 SGHTA and CDR2 FQGNSA.

In DNA, the CDR3 is TGTGCCAGCTCATTTCCTGGGGGGACAGGAGCTAACTATGGCTACACCTTC. It yields the protein CASSFPGGTGANYGYTF. The chain combines TRBV18 with TRBJ1-2; 8 nucleotides agree with TRBD1. With 5 bases clipped from V and 0 bases from J, the junction kept 11 bases outside the gene matches. This CDR3 comprises 17 residues. Germline CDR1 reads KGHSH; CDR2 reads LQKENI.

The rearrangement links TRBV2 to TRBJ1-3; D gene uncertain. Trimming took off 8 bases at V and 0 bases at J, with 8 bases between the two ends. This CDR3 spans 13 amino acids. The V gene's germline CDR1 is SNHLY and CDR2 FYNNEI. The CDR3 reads CASLSSSGNTIYF. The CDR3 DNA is TGTGCCAGCTTATCCAGCTCTGGAAACACCATATATTTT.

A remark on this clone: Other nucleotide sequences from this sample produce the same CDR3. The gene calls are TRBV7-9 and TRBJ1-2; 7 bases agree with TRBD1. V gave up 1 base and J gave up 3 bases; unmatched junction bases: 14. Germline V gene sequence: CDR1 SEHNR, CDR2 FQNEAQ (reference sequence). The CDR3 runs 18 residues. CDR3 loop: CASSLEPAPGGEYYGYTF. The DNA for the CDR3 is TGTGCCAGCAGCTTAGAGCCAGCACCAGGGGGAGAATACTATGGCTACACCTTC. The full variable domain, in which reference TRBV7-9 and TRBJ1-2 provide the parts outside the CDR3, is DTGVSQNPRHKITKRGQNVTFRCDPISEHNRLYWYRQTLGQGPEFLTYFQNEAQLEKSRLLSDRFSAERPKGSFSTLEIQRTEQGDSAMYLCASSLEPAPGGEYYGYTFGSGTRLTVV.

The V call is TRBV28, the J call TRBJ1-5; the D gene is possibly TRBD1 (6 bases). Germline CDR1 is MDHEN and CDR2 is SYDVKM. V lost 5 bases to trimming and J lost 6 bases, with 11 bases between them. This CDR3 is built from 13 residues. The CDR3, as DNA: TGTGCCAGCAGTCTTGGGGGCATTCAGCCCCAGCATTTT. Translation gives CASSLGGIQPQHF.

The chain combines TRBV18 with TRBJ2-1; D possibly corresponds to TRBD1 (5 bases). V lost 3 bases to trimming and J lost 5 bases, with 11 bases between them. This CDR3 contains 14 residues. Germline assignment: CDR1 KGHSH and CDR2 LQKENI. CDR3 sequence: CASSPPDTNNEQFF. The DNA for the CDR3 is TGTGCCAGCTCACCTCCGGACACAAACAATGAGCAGTTCTTC.

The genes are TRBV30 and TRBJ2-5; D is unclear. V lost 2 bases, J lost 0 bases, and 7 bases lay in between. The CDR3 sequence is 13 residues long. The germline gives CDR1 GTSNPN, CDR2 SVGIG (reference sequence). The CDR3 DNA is TGTGCCTGGAGTATAGCCCACCAAGAGACCCAGTACTTC. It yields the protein CAWSIAHQETQYF.

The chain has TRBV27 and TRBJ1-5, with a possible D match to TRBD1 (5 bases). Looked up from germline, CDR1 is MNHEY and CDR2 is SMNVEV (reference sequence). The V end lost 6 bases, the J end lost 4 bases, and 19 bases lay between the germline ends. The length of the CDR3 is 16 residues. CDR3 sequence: CASRPIGGQGNQPQHF. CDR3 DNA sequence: TGTGCCAGCAGACCAATTGGCGGCCAGGGAAATCAGCCCCAGCATTTT.

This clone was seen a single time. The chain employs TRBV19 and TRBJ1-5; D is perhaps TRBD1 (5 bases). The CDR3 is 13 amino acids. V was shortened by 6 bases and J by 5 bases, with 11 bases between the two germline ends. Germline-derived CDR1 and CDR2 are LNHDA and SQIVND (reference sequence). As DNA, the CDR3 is TGTGCCAGTAGAGACAGAATCCATCAGCCCCAGCATTTT. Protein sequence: CASRDRIHQPQHF.

For the CDR3, the DNA is TGTGCCAGCAGCTCCTCCGGGACAGGGAACTATGGCTACACCTTC. Translation: CASSSSGTGNYGYTF. The chain employs TRBV7-2 and TRBJ1-2; 9 bases map to TRBD1. V lost 4 bases to trimming and J lost 2 bases; unmatched junction nucleotides: 5. The germline V gene encodes CDR1 SGHTA and CDR2 FQGNSA. The CDR3 covers 15 residues.

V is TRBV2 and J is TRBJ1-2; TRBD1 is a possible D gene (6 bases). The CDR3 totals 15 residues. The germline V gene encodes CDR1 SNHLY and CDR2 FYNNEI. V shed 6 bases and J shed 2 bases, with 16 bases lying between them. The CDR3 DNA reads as TGTGCCAGCAGATCAGTGACAGGCGCAAACTATGGCTACACCTTC. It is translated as CASRSVTGANYGYTF.

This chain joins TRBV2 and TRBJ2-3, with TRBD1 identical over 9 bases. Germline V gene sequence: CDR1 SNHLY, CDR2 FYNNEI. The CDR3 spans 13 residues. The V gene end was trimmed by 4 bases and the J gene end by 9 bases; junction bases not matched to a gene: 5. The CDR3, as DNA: TGTGCCAGCAGTGCCGAGGACAGGGGAACGCAGTATTTT. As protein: CASSAEDRGTQYF.

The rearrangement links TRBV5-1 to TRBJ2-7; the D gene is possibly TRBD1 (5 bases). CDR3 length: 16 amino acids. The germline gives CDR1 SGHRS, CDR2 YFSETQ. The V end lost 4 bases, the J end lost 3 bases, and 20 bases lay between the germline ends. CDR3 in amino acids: CASSPSSVTGRYEQYF. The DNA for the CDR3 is TGCGCCAGCAGCCCCAGTTCCGTAACAGGCCGCTACGAGCAGTACTTC.

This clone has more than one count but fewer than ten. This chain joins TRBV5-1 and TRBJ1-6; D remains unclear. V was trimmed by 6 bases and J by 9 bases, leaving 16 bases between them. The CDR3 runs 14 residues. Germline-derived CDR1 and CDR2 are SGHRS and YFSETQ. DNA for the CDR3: TGCGCCAGCACCGATTCGACTGCCCGTTCACCCCTCCACTTT. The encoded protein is CASTDSTARSPLHF. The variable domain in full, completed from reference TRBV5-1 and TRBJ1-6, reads KAGVTQTPRYLIKTRGQQVTLSCSPISGHRSVSWYQQTPGQGLQFLFEYFSETQRNKGNFPGRFSGRQFSNSRSEMNVSTLELGDSALYLCASTDSTARSPLHFGNGTRLTVT.

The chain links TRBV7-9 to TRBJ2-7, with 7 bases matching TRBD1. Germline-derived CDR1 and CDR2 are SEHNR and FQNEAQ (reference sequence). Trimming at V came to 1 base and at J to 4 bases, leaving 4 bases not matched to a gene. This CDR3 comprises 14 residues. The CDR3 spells CASSLGQGEYEQYF. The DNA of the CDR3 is TGTGCCAGCAGCTTAGGTCAGGGGGAATACGAGCAGTACTTC.

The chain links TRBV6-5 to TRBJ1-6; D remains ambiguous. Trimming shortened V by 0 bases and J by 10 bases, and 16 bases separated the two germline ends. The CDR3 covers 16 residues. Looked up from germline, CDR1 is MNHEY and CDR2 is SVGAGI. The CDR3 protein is CASSYSPLRVRSPLHF. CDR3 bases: TGTGCCAGCAGTTACTCCCCTCTTCGGGTAAGATCACCCCTCCACTTT.

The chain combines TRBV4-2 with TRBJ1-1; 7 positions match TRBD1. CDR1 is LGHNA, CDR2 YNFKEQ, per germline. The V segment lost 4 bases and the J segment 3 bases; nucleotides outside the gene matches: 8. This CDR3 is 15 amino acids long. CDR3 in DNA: TGTGCCAGCAGCCTTTTCCGGGACAGCCACACTGAAGCTTTCTTT. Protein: CASSLFRDSHTEAFF.

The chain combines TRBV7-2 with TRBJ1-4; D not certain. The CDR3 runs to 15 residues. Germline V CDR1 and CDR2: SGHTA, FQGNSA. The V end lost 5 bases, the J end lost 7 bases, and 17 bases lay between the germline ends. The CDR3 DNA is TGTGCCAGCAGCCCCTACCGGGAGTTAGGTGAAAAACTGTTTTTT. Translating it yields CASSPYRELGEKLFF.

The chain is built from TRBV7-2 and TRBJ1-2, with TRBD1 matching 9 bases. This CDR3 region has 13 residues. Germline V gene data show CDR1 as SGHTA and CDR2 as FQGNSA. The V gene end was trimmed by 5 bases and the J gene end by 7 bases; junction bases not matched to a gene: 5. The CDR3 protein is CASSPGQGFGYTF. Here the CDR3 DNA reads TGTGCCAGCAGCCCGGGACAGGGTTTTGGCTACACCTTC.

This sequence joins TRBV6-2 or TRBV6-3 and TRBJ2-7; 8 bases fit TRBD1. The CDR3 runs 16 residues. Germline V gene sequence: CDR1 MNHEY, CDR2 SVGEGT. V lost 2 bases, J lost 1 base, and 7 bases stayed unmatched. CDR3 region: CASSYSPGQESYEQYF. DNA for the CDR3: TGTGCCAGCAGTTACAGCCCGGGACAGGAATCCTACGAGCAGTACTTC.

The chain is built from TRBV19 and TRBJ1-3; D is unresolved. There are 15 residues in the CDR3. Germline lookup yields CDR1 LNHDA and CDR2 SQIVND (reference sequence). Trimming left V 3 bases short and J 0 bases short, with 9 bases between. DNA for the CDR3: TGTGCCAGTAGTATTAGCGCGGTCTCTGGAAACACCATATATTTT. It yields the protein CASSISAVSGNTIYF.

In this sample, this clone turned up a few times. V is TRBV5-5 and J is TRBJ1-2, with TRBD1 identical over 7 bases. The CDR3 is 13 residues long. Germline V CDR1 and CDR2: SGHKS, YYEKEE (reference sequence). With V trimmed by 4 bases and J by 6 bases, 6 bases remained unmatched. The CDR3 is CASSTDRVHGYTF. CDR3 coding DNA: TGTGCCAGCAGCACCGACAGGGTCCATGGCTACACCTTC.

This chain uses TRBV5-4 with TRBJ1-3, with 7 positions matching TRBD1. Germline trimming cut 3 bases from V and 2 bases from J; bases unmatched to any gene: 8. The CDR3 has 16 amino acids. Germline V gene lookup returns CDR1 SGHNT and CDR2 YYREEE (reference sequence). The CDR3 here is CASSSGDRVAGNTIYF. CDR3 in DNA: TGTGCCAGCAGCTCCGGTGACAGGGTGGCTGGAAACACCATATATTTT.